Listed below are T cell receptor beta chains from one sample, sequenced in a study of blood T cell repertoires in COVID-19. Assay used: immunoSEQ multiplex PCR; TCRdb lists only in-frame clones, some missing. The sample has roughly 140,000 clones; approximately 90% are singletons. Sample: peripheral blood. The receptors stem from a woman of 80 years or more with acute or convalescent COVID-19. Each CDR3 is given with its conserved first and last residue. The D gene is left open where the match is weak. Size is stated for part of the rows, as once, few or many counts, or as a class when the clone is expanded.

CDR3 protein: CASSFSSDSYGYTF; CDR3 DNA: TGTGCCAGCAGCTTCTCCTCGGACAGCTATGGCTACACCTTC; clone size: -; J gene: TRBJ1-2; D gene: -; V gene: TRBV7-9
CDR3 protein: CASSLRDRANTEAFF; CDR3 DNA: TGTGCCAGCAGCCTACGGGACAGGGCGAACACTGAAGCTTTCTTT; clone size: few; J gene: TRBJ1-1; D gene: TRBD1; V gene: TRBV14
CDR3 protein: CASSYWAGLMNTEAFF; CDR3 DNA: TGTGCCAGCAGTTACTGGGCAGGACTCATGAACACTGAAGCTTTCTTT; clone size: -; J gene: TRBJ1-1; D gene: -; V gene: TRBV6-6
CDR3 protein: CATSRDLGEQSYGYTF; CDR3 DNA: TGTGCCACCAGCAGAGATCTTGGCGAACAGAGCTATGGCTACACCTTC; clone size: -; J gene: TRBJ1-2; D gene: -; V gene: TRBV15
CDR3 protein: CARSKGDEKLFF; CDR3 DNA: TGTGCCCGATCGAAAGGGGATGAAAAACTGTTTTTT; clone size: -; J gene: TRBJ1-4; D gene: -; V gene: TRBV30
CDR3 protein: CASSLGQAVGSPLHF; CDR3 DNA: TGCGCCAGCAGCTTGGGACAGGCTGTGGGTTCACCCCTCCACTTT; clone size: -; J gene: TRBJ1-6; D gene: -; V gene: TRBV5-1
CDR3 protein: CASSQDLVLKTGAGYTF; CDR3 DNA: TGCGCCAGCAGCCAAGATTTAGTCCTAAAGACAGGGGCCGGCTACACCTTC; clone size: -; J gene: TRBJ1-2; D gene: TRBD1; V gene: TRBV4-1
CDR3 protein: CASSSGRGNQPQHF; CDR3 DNA: TGTGCCAGCAGCTCGGGCAGGGGCAATCAGCCCCAGCATTTT; clone size: -; J gene: TRBJ1-5; D gene: -; V gene: TRBV11-2
CDR3 protein: CAWSVEWGLVNNEQFF; CDR3 DNA: TGTGCCTGGAGTGTAGAGTGGGGACTGGTTAACAATGAGCAGTTCTTC; clone size: -; J gene: TRBJ2-1; D gene: -; V gene: TRBV30
CDR3 protein: CASSAAGGTEAFF; CDR3 DNA: TGTGCCAGTAGTGCCGCCGGGGGCACTGAAGCTTTCTTT; clone size: -; J gene: TRBJ1-1; D gene: -; V gene: TRBV19
CDR3 protein: CAWSRVDTTDTQYF; CDR3 DNA: TGTGCCTGGAGTCGAGTCGACACCACAGATACGCAGTATTTT; clone size: -; J gene: TRBJ2-3; D gene: -; V gene: TRBV30
CDR3 protein: CASSRRGPTGELFF; CDR3 DNA: TGTGCCAGCAGTCGCAGGGGGCCCACCGGGGAGCTGTTTTTT; clone size: once; J gene: TRBJ2-2; D gene: TRBD1; V gene: TRBV6-5
CDR3 protein: CASSPYEYQPQHF; CDR3 DNA: TGTGCCAGCTCACCTTACGAGTATCAGCCCCAGCATTTT; clone size: few; J gene: TRBJ1-5; D gene: -; V gene: TRBV18
CDR3 protein: CATSDSTRSDTQYF; CDR3 DNA: TGTGCCACCAGTGATTCGACTAGGTCGGATACGCAGTATTTT; clone size: once; J gene: TRBJ2-3; D gene: -; V gene: TRBV24-1
CDR3 protein: CASSTTIPSEGYEQYF; CDR3 DNA: TGTGCCAGCTCAACCACCATACCCTCCGAGGGCTACGAGCAGTACTTC; clone size: -; J gene: TRBJ2-7; D gene: -; V gene: TRBV18
CDR3 protein: CAWSVGGGASPLHF; CDR3 DNA: TGTGCCTGGAGTGTTGGGGGGGGCGCGTCACCCCTCCACTTT; clone size: -; J gene: TRBJ1-6; D gene: -; V gene: TRBV30
CDR3 protein: CASSQGFGNSPLHF; CDR3 DNA: TGCGCCAGCAGCCAGGGCTTTGGGAATTCACCCCTCCACTTT; clone size: -; J gene: TRBJ1-6; D gene: -; V gene: TRBV4-1
CDR3 protein: CASSDRGRSSEQYF; CDR3 DNA: TGTGCCAGCAGTGACCGGGGAAGGTCGAGCGAGCAGTACTTC; clone size: -; J gene: TRBJ2-7; D gene: -; V gene: TRBV2
CDR3 protein: CASSPSGGAKTQYF; CDR3 DNA: TGTGCCAGCAGTCCTAGCGGGGGGGCGAAGACCCAGTACTTC; clone size: -; J gene: TRBJ2-5; D gene: TRBD2; V gene: TRBV5-6
CDR3 protein: CASSQDLGQQQFF; CDR3 DNA: TGTGCCAGCAGCCAAGACCTCGGACAGCAGCAGTTCTTC; clone size: -; J gene: TRBJ2-1; D gene: -; V gene: TRBV3-1/TRBV3-2